Below, one T cell receptor (beta chain) is given with its context. Its antigen is still unknown. Method: immunoSEQ multiplex PCR; TCRdb's copy keeps in-frame clones and lacks some. The repertoire holds tens of thousands of clones, with 90% to 95% as singletons. This sample is part of a study of human versus mouse CDR3 diversity and MHC coevolution. Looking at the study overall: The immunoSEQ assay reportedly detects one in 200,000 T cells. Between about 0.6 x 10^7 and 1.6 x 10^7 valid reads came from each sample.

Study conclusions and caveats: In humans, T-cell selection involved more than 5 MHC II alleles. By iCHAO1, human TCR beta clonotypes numbered roughly 1.7 million, the most.

Germline V gene sequence: CDR1 GTSNPN, CDR2 SVGIG (reference sequence). The V segment lost 0 bases and the J segment 5 bases; nucleotides outside the gene matches: 5. The CDR3 extends over 15 amino acids. The V call is TRBV30, the J call TRBJ1-5; 9 bases map to TRBD1. This receptor was taken from a person in their sixties or seventies in good health. The sequenced sample was naive CD4+ T cells from blood. Stated subset: CD45RO-negative CD62L-positive naive CD4 T cells. The CDR3 coding sequence is TGTGCCTGGAGTGTAGGGACAGGGAGGTATCAGCCCCAGCATTTT. Translation: CAWSVGTGRYQPQHF.